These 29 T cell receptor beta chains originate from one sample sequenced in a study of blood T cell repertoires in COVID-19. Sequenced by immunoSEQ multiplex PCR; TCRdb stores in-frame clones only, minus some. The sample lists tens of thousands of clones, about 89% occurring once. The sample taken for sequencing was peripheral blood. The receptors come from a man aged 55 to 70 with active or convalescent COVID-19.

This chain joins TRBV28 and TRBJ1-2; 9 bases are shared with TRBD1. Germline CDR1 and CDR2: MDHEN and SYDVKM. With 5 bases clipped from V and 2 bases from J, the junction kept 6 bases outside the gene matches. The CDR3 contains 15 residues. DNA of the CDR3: TGTGCCAGCAGTGGGACCGGGACAGGGAACTATGGCTACACCTTC. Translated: CASSGTGTGNYGYTF.

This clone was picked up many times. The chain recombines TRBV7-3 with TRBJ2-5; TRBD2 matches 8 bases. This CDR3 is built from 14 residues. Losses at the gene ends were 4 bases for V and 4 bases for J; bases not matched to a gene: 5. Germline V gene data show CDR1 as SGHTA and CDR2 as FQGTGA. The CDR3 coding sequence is TGTGCCAGCAGCTCAACCGGGACTAGAGAGACCCAGTACTTC. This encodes CASSSTGTRETQYF.

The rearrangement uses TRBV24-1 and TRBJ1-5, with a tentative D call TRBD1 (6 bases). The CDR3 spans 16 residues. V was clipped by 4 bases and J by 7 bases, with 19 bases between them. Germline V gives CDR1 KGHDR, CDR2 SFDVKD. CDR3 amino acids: CATSEARGSAVQPQHF. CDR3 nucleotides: TGTGCCACCAGTGAAGCTAGGGGGTCAGCGGTCCAGCCCCAGCATTTT.

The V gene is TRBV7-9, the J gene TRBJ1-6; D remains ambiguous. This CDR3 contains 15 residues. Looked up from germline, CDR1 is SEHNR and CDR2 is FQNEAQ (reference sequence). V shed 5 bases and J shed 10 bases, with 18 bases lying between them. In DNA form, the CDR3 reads TGTGCCAGCAGCGTGGGTCACTCAGGTCTCTCACCCCTCCACTTT. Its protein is CASSVGHSGLSPLHF.

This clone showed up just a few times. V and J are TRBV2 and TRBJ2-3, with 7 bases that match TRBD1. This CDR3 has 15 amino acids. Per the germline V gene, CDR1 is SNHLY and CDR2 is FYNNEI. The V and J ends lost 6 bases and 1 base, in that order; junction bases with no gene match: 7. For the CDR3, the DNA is TGTGCCAGCAGGTACAGGGGTTCCCGCACAGATACGCAGTATTTT. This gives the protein CASRYRGSRTDTQYF.

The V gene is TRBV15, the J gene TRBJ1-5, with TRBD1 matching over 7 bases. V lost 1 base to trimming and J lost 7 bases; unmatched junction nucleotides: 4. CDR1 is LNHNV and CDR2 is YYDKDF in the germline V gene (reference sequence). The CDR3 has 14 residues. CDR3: CATSRVTGYQPQHF. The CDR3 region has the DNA TGTGCCACCAGCAGAGTGACAGGGTACCAGCCCCAGCATTTT.

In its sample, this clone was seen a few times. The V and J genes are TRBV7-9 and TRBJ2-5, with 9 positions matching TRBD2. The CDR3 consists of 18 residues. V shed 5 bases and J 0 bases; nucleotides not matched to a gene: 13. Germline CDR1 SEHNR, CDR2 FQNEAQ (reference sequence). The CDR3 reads CASSNRRLAVGDQETQYF. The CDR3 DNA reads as TGTGCCAGCAGCAATCGGAGACTAGCGGTCGGGGACCAAGAGACCCAGTACTTC.

CDR3 in DNA: TGTGCCAGCAGCGACGATCTCCAGGGATACACCGGGGAGCTGTTTTTT. It translates to CASSDDLQGYTGELFF. The chain is built from TRBV5-4 and TRBJ2-2; D might be TRBD1 (5 bases). V shed 4 bases and J shed 3 bases, with 16 bases lying between them. Germline V gene data show CDR1 as SGHNT and CDR2 as YYREEE (reference sequence). The CDR3 sequence is 16 residues long.

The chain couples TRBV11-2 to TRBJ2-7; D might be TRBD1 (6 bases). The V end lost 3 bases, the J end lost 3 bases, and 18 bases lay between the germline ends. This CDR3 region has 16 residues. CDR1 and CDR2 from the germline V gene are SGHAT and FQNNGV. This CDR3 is CASSFLFGQGLYEQYF. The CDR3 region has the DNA TGTGCCAGCAGCTTCCTCTTTGGGCAGGGGCTCTACGAGCAGTACTTC.

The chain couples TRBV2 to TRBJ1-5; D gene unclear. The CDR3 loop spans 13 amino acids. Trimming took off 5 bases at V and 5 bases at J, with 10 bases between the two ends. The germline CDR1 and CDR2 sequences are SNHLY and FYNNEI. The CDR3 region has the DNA TGTGCCAGCAGTTCAGAGGGCGATCAGCCCCAGCATTTT. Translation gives CASSSEGDQPQHF.

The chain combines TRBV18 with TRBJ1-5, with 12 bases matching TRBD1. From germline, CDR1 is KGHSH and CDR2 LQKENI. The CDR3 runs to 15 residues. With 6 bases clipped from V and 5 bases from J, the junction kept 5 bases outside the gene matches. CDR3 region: CASSSGTGGDQPQHF. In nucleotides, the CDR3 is TGTGCCAGCTCGTCCGGGACAGGGGGCGATCAGCCCCAGCATTTT.

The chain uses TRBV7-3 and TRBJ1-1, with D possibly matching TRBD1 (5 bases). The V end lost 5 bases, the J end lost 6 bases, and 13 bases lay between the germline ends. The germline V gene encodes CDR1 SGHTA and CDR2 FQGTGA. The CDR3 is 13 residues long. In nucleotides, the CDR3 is TGTGCCAGCAGCGGGGTAGGGGCGGCTGAAGCTTTCTTT. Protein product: CASSGVGAAEAFF.

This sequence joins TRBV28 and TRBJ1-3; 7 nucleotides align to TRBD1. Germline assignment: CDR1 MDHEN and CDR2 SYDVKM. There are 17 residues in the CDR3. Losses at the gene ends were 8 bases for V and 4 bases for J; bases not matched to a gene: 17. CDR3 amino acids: CASSSLGKGAGGNTIYF. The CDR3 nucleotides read TGTGCCAGCTCCTCTCTCGGAAAGGGGGCAGGGGGAAACACCATATATTTT.

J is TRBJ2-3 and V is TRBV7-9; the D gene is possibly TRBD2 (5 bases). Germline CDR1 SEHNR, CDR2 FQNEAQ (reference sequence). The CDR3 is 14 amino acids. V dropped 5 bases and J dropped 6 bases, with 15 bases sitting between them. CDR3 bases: TGTGCCAGCAGCCTTAGCGAGTTTGGGGATACGCAGTATTTT. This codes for CASSLSEFGDTQYF.

The CDR3 DNA sequence: TGCGCCAGCAGCGCTACAGGGTGGCTAGCGGGTACGCAGTATTTT. The encoded protein is CASSATGWLAGTQYF. This rearrangement joins TRBV4-1 to TRBJ2-3; 8 bases match TRBD2. CDR1 is MGHRA and CDR2 is YSYEKL in the germline V gene. This CDR3 has 15 residues. V dropped 5 bases and J dropped 8; count of bases not matched to a gene: 12.

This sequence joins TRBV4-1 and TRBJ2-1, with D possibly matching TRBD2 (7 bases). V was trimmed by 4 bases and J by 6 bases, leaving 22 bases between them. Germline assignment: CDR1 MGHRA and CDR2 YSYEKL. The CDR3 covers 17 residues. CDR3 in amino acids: CASSPEGGRGPSNEQFF. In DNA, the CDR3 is TGCGCCAGCAGCCCCGAAGGGGGGCGGGGGCCCTCCAATGAGCAGTTCTTC.

The CDR3 sequence is CASSLGQREQYF. CDR3 sequence (DNA): TGTGCCAGCAGTTTAGGACAGAGAGAGCAGTACTTC. This rearrangement joins TRBV12-3 or TRBV12-4 to TRBJ2-7; D perhaps matches TRBD1 (5 bases). This CDR3 is 12 amino acids long. Deletions cut 1 base from V and 7 bases from J, with 8 bases between.

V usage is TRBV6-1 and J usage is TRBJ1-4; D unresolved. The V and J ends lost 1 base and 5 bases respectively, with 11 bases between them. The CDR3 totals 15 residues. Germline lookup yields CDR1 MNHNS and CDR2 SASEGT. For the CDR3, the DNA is TGTGCCAGCAGTGAAGGCCAACAACCCAATGAAAAACTGTTTTTT. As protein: CASSEGQQPNEKLFF.

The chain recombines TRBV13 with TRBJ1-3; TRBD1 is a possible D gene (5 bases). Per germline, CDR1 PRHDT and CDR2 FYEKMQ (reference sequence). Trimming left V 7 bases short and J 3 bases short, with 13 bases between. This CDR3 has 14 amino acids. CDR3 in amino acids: CASNSPQGGNTIYF. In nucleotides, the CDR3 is TGTGCCAGCAACTCCCCCCAGGGTGGAAACACCATATATTTT.

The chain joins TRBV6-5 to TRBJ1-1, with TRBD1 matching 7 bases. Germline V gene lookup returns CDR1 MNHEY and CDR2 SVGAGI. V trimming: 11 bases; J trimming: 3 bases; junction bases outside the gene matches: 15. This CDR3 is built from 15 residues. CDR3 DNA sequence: TGTGCCTACGCATATAAGGGGGCGTTGGACACTGAAGCTTTCTTT. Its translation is CAYAYKGALDTEAFF.

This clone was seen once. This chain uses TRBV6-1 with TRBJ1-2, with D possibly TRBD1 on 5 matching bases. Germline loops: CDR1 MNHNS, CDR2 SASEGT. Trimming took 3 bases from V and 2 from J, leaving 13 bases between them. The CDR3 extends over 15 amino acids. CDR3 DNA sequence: TGTGCCAGCAGTGATCCCCTGACAGCAAACTATGGCTACACCTTC. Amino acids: CASSDPLTANYGYTF.

The CDR3, as DNA: TGTGCCAGCAGCCCATTGAGGGAAGGTACGCAGTATTTT. This sequence encodes CASSPLREGTQYF. The chain is built from TRBV14 and TRBJ2-3; tentatively, D is TRBD2 (5 bases). Germline CDR1 SGHDN, CDR2 FVKESK. With 4 bases removed from V and 8 bases from J, the gap between germline ends came to 13 bases. The CDR3 is made up of 13 amino acids.

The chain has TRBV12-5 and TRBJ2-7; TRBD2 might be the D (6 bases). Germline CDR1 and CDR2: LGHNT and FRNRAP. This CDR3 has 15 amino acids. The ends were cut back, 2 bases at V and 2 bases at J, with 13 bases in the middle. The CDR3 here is CASGLTVSGAYEQYF. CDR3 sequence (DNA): TGTGCTAGTGGTTTGACCGTATCGGGGGCCTACGAGCAGTACTTC. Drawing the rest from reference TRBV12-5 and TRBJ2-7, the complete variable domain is DARVTQTPRHKVTEMGQEVTMRCQPILGHNTVFWYRQTMMQGLELLAYFRNRAPLDDSGMPKDRFSAEMPDATLATLKIQPSEPRDSAVYFCASGLTVSGAYEQYFGPGTRLTVT.

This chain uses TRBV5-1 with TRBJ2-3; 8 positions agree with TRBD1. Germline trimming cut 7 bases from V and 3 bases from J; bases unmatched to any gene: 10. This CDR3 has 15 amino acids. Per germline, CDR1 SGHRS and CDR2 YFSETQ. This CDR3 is CASRYWTGRTDTQYF. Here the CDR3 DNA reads TGCGCCAGCCGGTACTGGACAGGGCGAACAGATACGCAGTATTTT.

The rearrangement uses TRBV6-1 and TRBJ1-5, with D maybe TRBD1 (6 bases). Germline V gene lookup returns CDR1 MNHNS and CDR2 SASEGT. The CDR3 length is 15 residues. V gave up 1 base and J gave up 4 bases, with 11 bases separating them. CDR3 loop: CASSEEQGFNQPQHF. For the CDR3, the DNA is TGTGCCAGCAGTGAAGAACAGGGCTTTAATCAGCCCCAGCATTTT.

CDR3 in amino acids: CASSLESRITGELFF. DNA of the CDR3: TGCGCCAGCAGCTTGGAGTCTAGGATCACCGGGGAGCTGTTTTTT. V and J are TRBV5-1 and TRBJ2-2; no firm D call. Germline lookup yields CDR1 SGHRS and CDR2 YFSETQ. CDR3 length: 15 amino acids. Trimming removed 0 bases from V and 4 bases from J, with 10 bases in between.

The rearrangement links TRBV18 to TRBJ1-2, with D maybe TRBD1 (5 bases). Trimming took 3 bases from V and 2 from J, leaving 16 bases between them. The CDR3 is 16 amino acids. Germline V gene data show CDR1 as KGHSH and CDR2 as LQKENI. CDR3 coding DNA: TGTGCCAGCTCACCTTCTCCGGGGGAGTACAACTATGGCTACACCTTC. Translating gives CASSPSPGEYNYGYTF.

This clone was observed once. CDR3 region: CASSLSGATEAFF. CDR3 bases: TGTGCCAGCAGCTTATCTGGAGCCACTGAAGCTTTCTTT. This chain uses TRBV7-8 with TRBJ1-1; D gene ambiguous. This CDR3 region has 13 residues. Germline CDR1 and CDR2: SGHVS and FQNEAQ. V was trimmed by 2 bases and J by 4 bases, leaving 8 bases between them.

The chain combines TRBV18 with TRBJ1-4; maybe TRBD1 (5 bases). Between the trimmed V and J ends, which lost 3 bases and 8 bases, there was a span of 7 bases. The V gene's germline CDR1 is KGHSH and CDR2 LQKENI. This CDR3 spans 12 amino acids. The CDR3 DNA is TGTGCCAGCTCACCGACAGCAGAAAAACTGTTTTTT. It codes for CASSPTAEKLFF.